This TCR beta chain was observed in a study of T cells expressing NK-cell markers. Reanalyzing the 5' RACE reads, TCRdb keeps one entry per CDR3 protein, without DNA. This specimen shows about 460,000 distinct CDR3 sequences; the ten leading clones hold over 1.1%. Germline V CDR1 and CDR2: MNHNY, SVGAGI (reference sequence). CDR3 length equals 13 residues. The TCR sequence derives from a woman in her fifties or sixties in good health. Sequenced sample: blood T cells: a sorted CD56 or NKG2C T cell subset, CD4+ or CD8+ T cells, or bulk PBMC T cells (not recorded which). The gene calls are TRBV6-6 and TRBJ2-3. This chain's CDR3 is CASSYNTPDTQYF.